Below are 17 T cell receptor beta chains sequenced from a single sample in a study of CD8+ T cells in alopecia areata. RNA was extracted and reverse transcribed into cDNA as the sequencing template. TCRdb's table, derived via immunoSEQ multiplex PCR, lists solely in-frame clones and lacks some. The table shows hundreds of thousands of clones, with under 80% occurring only once. Sequences were derived from CD4+ T cells sorted from blood, sampled at week 0. The receptors here all came from a human donor with alopecia areata.

This clone showed up just once. The chain's CDR3 is CATSSDRVTGELFF. CDR3 bases: TGTGCCACCAGCAGCGACAGGGTCACCGGGGAGCTGTTTTTT. The chain employs TRBV15 and TRBJ2-2; 7 nucleotides line up with TRBD1. CDR3 length: 14 amino acids. The V segment lost 3 bases and the J segment 4 bases; nucleotides outside the gene matches: 2. The germline V gene has CDR1 LNHNV and CDR2 YYDKDF (reference sequence).

The chain joins TRBV29-1 to TRBJ2-1; TRBD1 matches 7 bases. V shed 6 bases and J 1 base; nucleotides not matched to a gene: 3. The CDR3 sequence is 13 residues long. Looked up from germline, CDR1 is SQVTM and CDR2 is ANQGSEA. The CDR3 loop reads CSVLQGSYNEQFF. The CDR3 DNA follows: TGCAGCGTATTACAGGGGTCCTACAATGAGCAGTTCTTC.

This clone turned up a few times. The chain uses TRBV29-1 and TRBJ2-6; D is ambiguous. The V and J ends lost 3 bases and 3 bases respectively, with 9 bases between them. The CDR3 is made up of 14 amino acids. Germline CDR1 and CDR2: SQVTM and ANQGSEA. The DNA of the CDR3 is TGCAGCGTTGATTCCCAGTTTGGGGCCAACGTCCTGACTTTC. Its protein is CSVDSQFGANVLTF.

The chain employs TRBV30 and TRBJ2-3, with 9 bases aligning to TRBD1. The CDR3 contains 15 residues. The V segment lost 2 bases and the J segment 4 bases; nucleotides outside the gene matches: 7. Germline lookup yields CDR1 GTSNPN and CDR2 SVGIG (reference sequence). CDR3 nucleotide sequence: TGTGCCTGGAGTCCCGGGACAGGGTTGTCAGATACGCAGTATTTT. Translated, it gives CAWSPGTGLSDTQYF.

This chain uses TRBV14 with TRBJ1-5; 7 bases align to TRBD1. CDR1 and CDR2 from the germline V gene are SGHDN and FVKESK. V was clipped by 6 bases and J by 8 bases; unmatched bases: 7. CDR3 length: 13 amino acids. The CDR3 sequence is CASRAQGLEPQHF. CDR3 sequence (DNA): TGTGCCAGCAGAGCACAGGGGTTGGAGCCCCAGCATTTT.

This chain joins TRBV29-1 and TRBJ2-5; D perhaps matches TRBD2 (6 bases). The ends were cut back, 7 bases at V and 4 bases at J, with 13 bases in the middle. This CDR3 is built from 12 residues. Germline V lookup: CDR1 SQVTM, CDR2 ANQGSEA. CDR3 sequence reads: CSGSAGIETQYF. CDR3 DNA sequence: TGCAGCGGCTCCGCGGGGATAGAGACCCAGTACTTC. Using reference TRBV29-1 and TRBJ2-5 for the parts outside the CDR3, the full variable domain is SAVISQKPSRDICQRGTSLTIQCQVDSQVTMMFWYRQQPGQSLTLIATANQGSEATYESGFVIDKFPISRPNLTFSTLTVSNMSPEDSSIYLCSGSAGIETQYFGPGTRLLVL.

The chain employs TRBV30 and TRBJ2-7; D could derive from TRBD1 or TRBD2 (5 bases each). Trimming cost V 0 bases and J 0 bases, with 12 bases left between them. Germline-derived CDR1 and CDR2 are GTSNPN and SVGIG (reference sequence). The CDR3 is 15 residues long. In nucleotides, the CDR3 is TGTGCCTGGAGTGTACGGGGCAGAATCTCCTACGAGCAGTACTTC. Protein product: CAWSVRGRISYEQYF.

The rearrangement links TRBV29-1 to TRBJ2-3; 13 bases map to TRBD2. CDR3 length equals 15 residues. V shed 4 bases, J shed 5 bases, and the junction held 6 bases outside the gene matches. Germline assignment: CDR1 SQVTM and CDR2 ANQGSEA. The CDR3 here is CSVGGGLAGRDTQYF. In DNA, the CDR3 is TGCAGCGTTGGAGGGGGACTAGCGGGGAGAGATACGCAGTATTTT.

This clone has just a few counts. The chain links TRBV5-1 to TRBJ1-1, with D hard to call. The germline V gene encodes CDR1 SGHRS and CDR2 YFSETQ. V lost 2 bases, J lost 6 bases, and 11 bases lay in between. CDR3 length equals 13 residues. The CDR3 region is CASSLLTPPEAFF. CDR3 sequence (DNA): TGCGCCAGCAGCTTACTGACCCCGCCTGAAGCTTTCTTT.

This clone was observed a handful of times. This chain uses TRBV6-5 with TRBJ2-7, with TRBD1 matching over 9 bases. The CDR3 is 15 amino acids. The V and J ends lost 6 bases and 7 bases, in that order; junction bases with no gene match: 13. The germline V gene has CDR1 MNHEY and CDR2 SVGAGI. CDR3 loop: CASSTPGTGLQEQYF. CDR3 coding DNA: TGTGCCAGCAGCACCCCCGGGACAGGGCTCCAAGAGCAGTACTTC.

J is TRBJ2-5 and V is TRBV29-1, with 13 bases lining up with TRBD2. The CDR3 is made up of 14 amino acids. V dropped 4 bases and J dropped 5; count of bases not matched to a gene: 4. The V gene's germline CDR1 is SQVTM and CDR2 ANQGSEA. The CDR3 region is CSVVTSGGWETQYF. CDR3 sequence (DNA): TGCAGCGTTGTGACTAGCGGGGGGTGGGAGACCCAGTACTTC.

The genes are TRBV30 and TRBJ2-7; no firm D call. The CDR3 is 10 amino acids. Germline loops: CDR1 GTSNPN, CDR2 SVGIG (reference sequence). The V and J ends lost 5 bases and 5 bases respectively, with 7 bases between them. The CDR3 DNA sequence: TGTGCCTGGGGGCGGCACGAGCAGTACTTC. Residues: CAWGRHEQYF. Combining the CDR3 with reference TRBV30 and TRBJ2-7 gives the whole variable domain SQTIHQWPATLVQPVGSPLSLECTVEGTSNPNLYWYRQAAGRGLQLLFYSVGIGQISSEVPQNLSASRPQDRQFILSSKKLLLSDSGFYLCAWGRHEQYFGPGTRLTVT.

This clone was counted only a few times. Other DNA sequences of this sample code for an identical CDR3. The CDR3 nucleotides read TGTGCCATTGAGGGGGCGCGGGGGAACTATGGCTACACCTTC. Translation: CAIEGARGNYGYTF. This sequence joins TRBV10-3 and TRBJ1-2, with TRBD1 identical over 7 bases. V dropped 9 bases and J dropped 2; count of bases not matched to a gene: 9. There are 14 residues in the CDR3. Per the germline V gene, CDR1 is ENHRY and CDR2 is SYGVKD.

The chain uses TRBV12-5 and TRBJ2-5, with 9 bases fitting TRBD1. Germline assignment: CDR1 LGHNT and CDR2 FRNRAP. Germline trimming cut 2 bases from V and 3 bases from J; bases unmatched to any gene: 13. This CDR3 has 18 amino acids. This CDR3 is CASGLSPTRDRDKETQYF. Here the CDR3 DNA reads TGTGCTAGTGGTTTGTCCCCGACCAGGGACAGGGACAAAGAGACCCAGTACTTC.

This sequence joins TRBV6-6 and TRBJ1-5; maybe TRBD1 (5 bases). The CDR3 is made up of 13 amino acids. CDR1 and CDR2 (germline): MNHNY, SVGAGI (reference sequence). Trimming removed 7 bases from V and 5 bases from J, with 12 bases in between. The CDR3 protein is CASKSRVDQPQHF. The CDR3 DNA reads TGTGCCAGCAAAAGCAGGGTGGATCAGCCCCAGCATTTT.

This chain connects TRBV5-1 to TRBJ1-2; TRBD1 agrees at 7 bases. The V segment lost 4 bases and the J segment 5 bases; nucleotides outside the gene matches: 11. The length of the CDR3 is 15 residues. Germline CDR1 reads SGHRS; CDR2 reads YFSETQ. The CDR3 here is CASSPTGTDTYGYTF. Here the CDR3 DNA reads TGCGCCAGCAGCCCCACGGGGACAGACACATATGGCTACACCTTC.

The CDR3 sequence is CATLLSAATYNEQFF. The CDR3 DNA reads TGTGCCACCCTATTATCGGCAGCGACCTACAATGAGCAGTTCTTC. The chain joins TRBV10-3 to TRBJ2-1; D gene uncertain. V was shortened by 10 bases and J by 2 bases, with 18 bases between the two germline ends. Per the germline V gene, CDR1 is ENHRY and CDR2 is SYGVKD. This CDR3 has 15 residues.